One sample yielded the 9 T cell receptor beta chains listed below, sequenced in a study of CD8 T cells in Susac syndrome. The authors reverse transcribed roughly 0.5 to 1 ug RNA with random hexamers. In TCRdb, the immunoSEQ multiplex PCR reads were re-called with MiXCR into one record per CDR3 protein. The sample records about 200,000 distinct CDR3 sequences, 85% to 95% being singletons. What was sequenced was CD4+ T cells from PBMCs. Receptors originate from a human donor in good health.

The chain joins TRBV7-2 to TRBJ2-7; 8 bases align to TRBD1. Trimming cost V 3 bases and J 1 base; bases outside gene matches: 8. Germline V CDR1 and CDR2: SGHTA, FQGNSA. This CDR3 spans 16 amino acids. CDR3 loop: CASSFSNRGSSYEQYF. CDR3 nucleotides: TGTGCCAGCAGCTTCTCTAACAGGGGGAGTTCCTACGAGCAGTACTTC.

The chain has TRBV2 and TRBJ1-4, with D uncertain. CDR3 length equals 15 residues. The germline V gene encodes CDR1 SNHLY and CDR2 FYNNEI. The V gene lost 4 bases and the J gene lost 0 bases, with 9 bases spanning the gap. The CDR3 region has the DNA TGTGCCAGCAGTGGGCACATGGCAACTAATGAAAAACTGTTTTTT. Protein: CASSGHMATNEKLFF.

The CDR3 DNA sequence: TGCAGTGCTAGAGATCGACAGAACCCAGAGACCCAGTACTTC. Translated: CSARDRQNPETQYF. This rearrangement joins TRBV20-1 to TRBJ2-5, with D possibly being TRBD1 (5 bases). The V end lost 0 bases, the J end lost 4 bases, and 12 bases lay between the germline ends. The CDR3 is 14 amino acids. From germline, CDR1 is DFQATT and CDR2 SNEGSKA (reference sequence).

In nucleotides, the CDR3 is TGTGCCAGCAGACAGACAGGGGGCTCCTACGAGCAGTACGTC. Translating gives CASRQTGGSYEQYV. The chain recombines TRBV28 with TRBJ2-7; 9 bases map to TRBD1. V was pared by 6 bases and J by 0 bases, with 3 bases of the junction left unmatched. This CDR3 has 14 amino acids. Germline lookup yields CDR1 MDHEN and CDR2 SYDVKM.

The V gene is TRBV29-1, the J gene TRBJ1-1; D is unclear. CDR1 and CDR2 (germline): SQVTM, ANQGSEA. V lost 3 bases, J lost 5 bases, and 10 bases lay in between. The CDR3 loop spans 12 amino acids. The CDR3 bases are TGCAGCGTTGAGGGGTCGGTTACTGAAGCTTTCTTT. Amino acids: CSVEGSVTEAFF.

This chain links TRBV3-1 with TRBJ2-2, with D unresolved. Germline CDR1 reads LGHDT; CDR2 reads YNNKEL (reference sequence). There are 14 residues in the CDR3. V shed 5 bases and J shed 1 base, with 8 bases lying between them. CDR3 loop: CASSRTVNTGELFF. In nucleotides, the CDR3 is TGTGCCAGCAGCAGGACCGTGAACACCGGGGAGCTGTTTTTT. Looking up the rest from reference TRBV3-1 and TRBJ2-2 gives the full variable domain: DTAVSQTPKYLVTQMGNDKSIKCEQNLGHDTMYWYKQDSKKFLKIMFSYNNKELIINETVPNRFSPKSPDKAHLNLHINSLELGDSAVYFCASSRTVNTGELFFGEGSRLTVL.

The chain couples TRBV30 to TRBJ2-7; 10 nucleotides line up with TRBD2. The CDR3 contains 15 residues. The V gene end was trimmed by 3 bases and the J gene end by 4 bases; junction bases not matched to a gene: 9. Germline CDR1 is GTSNPN and CDR2 is SVGIG (reference sequence). The CDR3 loop reads CAWSHPLAGEYEQYV. The CDR3 nucleotides are TGTGCCTGGAGCCATCCCCTAGCGGGAGAGTACGAGCAGTACGTC.

This chain links TRBV27 with TRBJ2-2; TRBD1 agrees at 9 bases. V shed 4 bases and J 5 bases; nucleotides not matched to a gene: 5. The CDR3 extends over 15 amino acids. Germline values: CDR1 MNHEY, CDR2 SMNVEV (reference sequence). The CDR3 sequence is CASSWGQGGTGELFF. DNA of the CDR3: TGTGCCAGCAGTTGGGGACAGGGTGGAACCGGGGAGCTGTTTTTT.

This sequence joins TRBV7-9 and TRBJ2-7; D possibly uses TRBD1 or TRBD2 (5 bases each). CDR1 and CDR2 from the germline V gene are SEHNR and FQNEAQ (reference sequence). The CDR3 is 13 amino acids. V gave up 1 base and J gave up 10 bases, with 14 bases separating them. In DNA, the CDR3 is TGTGCCAGCAGCTTAGGTACAGGACTTGTCCAGTACTTC. Translated: CASSLGTGLVQYF.